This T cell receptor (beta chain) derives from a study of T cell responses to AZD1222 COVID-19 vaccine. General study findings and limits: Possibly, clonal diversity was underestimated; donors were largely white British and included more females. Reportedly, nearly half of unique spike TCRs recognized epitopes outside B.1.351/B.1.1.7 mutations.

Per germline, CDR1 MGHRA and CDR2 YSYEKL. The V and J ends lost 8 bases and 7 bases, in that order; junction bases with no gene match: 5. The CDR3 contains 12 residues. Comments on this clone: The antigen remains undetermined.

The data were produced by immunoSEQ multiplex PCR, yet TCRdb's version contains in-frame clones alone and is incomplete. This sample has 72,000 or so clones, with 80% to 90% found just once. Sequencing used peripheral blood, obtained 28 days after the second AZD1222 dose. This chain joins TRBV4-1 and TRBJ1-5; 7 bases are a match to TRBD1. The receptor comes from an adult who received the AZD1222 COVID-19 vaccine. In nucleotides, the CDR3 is TGCGCCAGCGGGTCAGGGGGACAGCCCCAGCATTTT. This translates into CASGSGGQPQHF.